A single sample gave rise to the 15 T cell receptor beta chains below, sequenced in a study of CD8 T cells in Susac syndrome. Random-hexamer reverse transcription was applied to roughly 0.5 to 1 ug RNA. TCRdb recomputed calls from the immunoSEQ multiplex PCR reads with MiXCR, one row per CDR3 protein. The sample carries about 130,000 distinct CDR3 sequences, over 90% recorded once. Sequences were obtained from CD4+ T cells from PBMCs. These receptors all stem from a human donor in good health.

The rearrangement joins TRBV29-1 to TRBJ2-7, with TRBD1 matching 7 bases. This CDR3 is 11 amino acids long. V dropped 7 bases and J dropped 3; count of bases not matched to a gene: 3. Germline loops: CDR1 SQVTM, CDR2 ANQGSEA. The CDR3 DNA reads as TGCAGCGCTAGACAGGGCTACGAGCAGTACTTC. Translating it yields CSARQGYEQYF.

This chain uses TRBV6-2 or TRBV6-3 with TRBJ2-3, with D possibly called TRBD1 or TRBD2 (5 bases each). The CDR3 is 14 residues long. Trimming removed 0 bases at V and 6 bases at J, with 10 bases between. CDR1 is MNHEY, CDR2 SVGEGT, per germline. For the CDR3, the DNA is TGTGCCAGCAGTTACTCTCTCGGGGCGGATACGCAGTATTTT. Its translation is CASSYSLGADTQYF.

V usage is TRBV3-1 and J usage is TRBJ2-1, with D tentatively TRBD2 (6 bases). Looked up from germline, CDR1 is LGHDT and CDR2 is YNNKEL (reference sequence). The V gene lost 1 base and the J gene lost 6 bases, with 13 bases spanning the gap. CDR3 length: 15 residues. The DNA of the CDR3 is TGTGCCAGCAGCCAAGGCGAGGGACTCCGCAATGAGCAGTTCTTC. This gives the protein CASSQGEGLRNEQFF.

The gene calls are TRBV5-1 and TRBJ2-1; 8 bases agree with TRBD2. Unmatched junction bases numbered 4, after V lost 5 bases and J lost 0 bases. The CDR3 is 15 residues long. Germline assignment: CDR1 SGHRS and CDR2 YFSETQ. CDR3 amino acids: CASRRLAGSYNEQFF. The DNA of the CDR3 is TGCGCCAGCAGGCGTCTAGCGGGCTCCTACAATGAGCAGTTCTTC. The whole variable domain, filled in from reference TRBV5-1 and TRBJ2-1, reads KAGVTQTPRYLIKTRGQQVTLSCSPISGHRSVSWYQQTPGQGLQFLFEYFSETQRNKGNFPGRFSGRQFSNSRSEMNVSTLELGDSALYLCASRRLAGSYNEQFFGPGTRLTVL.

The J gene is TRBJ1-1, the V gene TRBV2; TRBD1 might be the D (5 bases). V was pared by 10 bases and J by 4 bases, with 22 bases between. CDR1 and CDR2 (germline): SNHLY, FYNNEI. The CDR3 totals 15 residues. The CDR3 coding sequence is TGTGCCATCAAACCGGGACTCTTGGAGGCCACTGAAGCTTTCTTT. This sequence encodes CAIKPGLLEATEAFF.

This chain joins TRBV6-1 and TRBJ1-2, with D uncertain. Looked up from germline, CDR1 is MNHNS and CDR2 is SASEGT. The V and J ends lost 7 bases and 6 bases respectively, with 18 bases between them. The length of the CDR3 is 14 residues. CDR3 sequence reads: CASNRREVEDGYTF. For the CDR3, the DNA is TGTGCCAGCAATAGGAGGGAGGTAGAAGATGGCTACACCTTC.

The genes are TRBV20-1 and TRBJ2-7; D is possibly TRBD1 (5 bases). Germline V gene sequence: CDR1 DFQATT, CDR2 SNEGSKA (reference sequence). The CDR3 contains 15 residues. Trimming left V 3 bases short and J 4 bases short, with 19 bases between. CDR3 sequence: CSASKLKTAEYEQYF. As DNA, the CDR3 is TGCAGTGCTAGCAAACTCAAGACAGCCGAATACGAGCAGTACTTC.

The sample holds a few counts of this clonotype. The chain links TRBV18 to TRBJ1-5; TRBD1 is a possible D gene (5 bases). Per the germline V gene, CDR1 is KGHSH and CDR2 is LQKENI. The CDR3 extends over 13 amino acids. V was clipped by 6 bases and J by 4 bases, with 10 bases between them. The CDR3 bases are TGTGCCAGCTCGCGGGGGAGTAATCAGCCCCAGCATTTT. As protein: CASSRGSNQPQHF.

This rearrangement joins TRBV29-1 to TRBJ2-7, with D possibly matching TRBD2 (6 bases). CDR1 and CDR2 from the germline V gene are SQVTM and ANQGSEA. Trimming took 2 bases from V and 0 from J, leaving 8 bases between them. This CDR3 has 13 residues. The CDR3 loop reads CSVERGSSYEQYF. For the CDR3, the DNA is TGCAGCGTTGAACGGGGGAGCTCCTACGAGCAGTACTTC.

In this sample, this clonotype turned up a few times. The DNA for the CDR3 is TGTGCCAGCAGCTTAGCGGGTATCGGAGAGACCCAGTACTTC. Translated: CASSLAGIGETQYF. The J gene is TRBJ2-5, the V gene TRBV7-2; D is undetermined. Germline V lookup: CDR1 SGHTA, CDR2 FQGNSA. This CDR3 contains 14 residues. Trimming took off 0 bases at V and 4 bases at J, with 9 bases between the two ends.

This chain uses TRBV3-1 with TRBJ2-4; 10 positions agree with TRBD1. V lost 1 base and J lost 0; bases outside the gene matches: 6. CDR3 size: 18 residues. Germline assignment: CDR1 LGHDT and CDR2 YNNKEL (reference sequence). The CDR3 loop reads CASSQVLRQGAAKNIQYF. The CDR3 nucleotides are TGTGCCAGCAGCCAAGTCCTGAGACAGGGGGCAGCCAAAAACATTCAGTACTTC.

V usage is TRBV9 and J usage is TRBJ2-7, with D possibly matching TRBD2 (7 bases). The CDR3 length is 12 residues. V lost 4 bases to trimming and J lost 6 bases, with 11 bases between them. Germline V gene sequence: CDR1 SGDLS, CDR2 YYNGEE. The CDR3 sequence: CASSPGGLEQYF. CDR3 DNA: TGTGCCAGCAGCCCGGGGGGCCTCGAGCAGTACTTC.

The rearrangement joins TRBV6-5 to TRBJ2-5; no reliable D call. Per germline, CDR1 MNHEY and CDR2 SVGAGI. The V and J ends lost 0 bases and 5 bases respectively, with 13 bases between them. CDR3 size: 15 residues. In DNA form, the CDR3 reads TGTGCCAGCAGTTACTCGGGCAGTTCCTTTGAGACCCAGTACTTC. This sequence encodes CASSYSGSSFETQYF.

The chain links TRBV19 to TRBJ2-2; 8 bases agree with TRBD2. The CDR3 contains 14 residues. Germline values: CDR1 LNHDA, CDR2 SQIVND (reference sequence). V lost 5 bases, J lost 6 bases, and 5 bases stayed unmatched. Written as DNA, the CDR3 is TGTGCCAGTAGTGGAGCGGGAGTGGCCGGGGAGCTGTTTTTT. Translating it yields CASSGAGVAGELFF. Based on the CDR3 plus reference TRBV19 and TRBJ2-2, the full variable domain is DGGITQSPKYLFRKEGQNVTLSCEQNLNHDAMYWYRQDPGQGLRLIYYSQIVNDFQKGDIAEGYSVSREKKESFPLTVTSAQKNPTAFYLCASSGAGVAGELFFGEGSRLTVL.

The chain uses TRBV7-2 and TRBJ2-1; D is tentatively TRBD1 or TRBD2 (5 bases each). The length of the CDR3 is 18 residues. Germline lookup yields CDR1 SGHTA and CDR2 FQGNSA. V shed 7 bases and J shed 6 bases, with 28 bases lying between them. The CDR3 coding sequence is TGTGCCAGCACCCCAGGGTGGGTGTCGGGATATTCGGGCAATGAGCAGTTCTTC. Protein sequence: CASTPGWVSGYSGNEQFF.